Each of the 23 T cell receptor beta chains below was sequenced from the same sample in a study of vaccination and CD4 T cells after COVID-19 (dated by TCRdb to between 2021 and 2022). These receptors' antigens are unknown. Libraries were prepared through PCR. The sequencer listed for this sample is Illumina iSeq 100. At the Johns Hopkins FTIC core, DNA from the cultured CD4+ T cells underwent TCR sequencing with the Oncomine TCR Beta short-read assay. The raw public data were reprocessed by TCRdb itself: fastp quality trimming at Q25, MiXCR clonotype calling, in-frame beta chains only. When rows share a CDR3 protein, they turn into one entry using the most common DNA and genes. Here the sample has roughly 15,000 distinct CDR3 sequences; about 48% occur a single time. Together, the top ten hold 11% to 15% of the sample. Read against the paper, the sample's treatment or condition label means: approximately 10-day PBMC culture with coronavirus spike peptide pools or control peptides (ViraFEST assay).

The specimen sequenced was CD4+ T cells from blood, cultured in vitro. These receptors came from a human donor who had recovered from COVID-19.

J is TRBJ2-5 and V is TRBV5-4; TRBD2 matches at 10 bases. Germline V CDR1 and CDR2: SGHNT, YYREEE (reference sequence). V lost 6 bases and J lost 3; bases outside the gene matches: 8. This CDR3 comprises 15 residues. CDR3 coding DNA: TGTGCCAGCAAGGTAGCGGGGGGTCACGAAGAGACCCAGTACTTC. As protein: CASKVAGGHEETQYF. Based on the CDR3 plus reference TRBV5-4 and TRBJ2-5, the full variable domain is ETGVTQSPTHLIKTRGQQVTLRCSSQSGHNTVSWYQQALGQGPQFIFQYYREEENGRGNFPPRFSGLQFPNYSSELNVNALELDDSALYLCASKVAGGHEETQYFGPGTRLLVL.

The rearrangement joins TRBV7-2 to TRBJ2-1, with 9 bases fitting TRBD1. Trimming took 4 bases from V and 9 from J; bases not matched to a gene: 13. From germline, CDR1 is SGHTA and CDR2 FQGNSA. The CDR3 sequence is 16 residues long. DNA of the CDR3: TGTGCCAGCAGCTCCCTTCTGGGACAGGGCGTTAGTGAGCAGTTCTTC. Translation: CASSSLLGQGVSEQFF.

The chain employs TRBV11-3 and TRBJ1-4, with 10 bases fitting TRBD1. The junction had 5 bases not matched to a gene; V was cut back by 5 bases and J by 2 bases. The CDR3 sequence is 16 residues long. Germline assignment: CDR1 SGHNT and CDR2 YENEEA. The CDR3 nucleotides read TGTGCCAGCAGCGGGGGACAGGGGAGGACTAATGAAAAACTGTTTTTT. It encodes CASSGGQGRTNEKLFF. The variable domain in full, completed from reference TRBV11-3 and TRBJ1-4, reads EAGVVQSPRYKIIEKKQPVAFWCNPISGHNTLYWYLQNLGQGPELLIRYENEEAVDDSQLPKDRFSAERLKGVDSTLKIQPAELGDSAVYLCASSGGQGRTNEKLFFGSGTQLSVL.

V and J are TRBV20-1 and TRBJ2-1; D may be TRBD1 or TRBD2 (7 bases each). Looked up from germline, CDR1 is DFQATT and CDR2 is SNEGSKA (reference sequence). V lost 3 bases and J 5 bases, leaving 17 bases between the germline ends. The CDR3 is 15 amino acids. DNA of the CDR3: TGCAGTGCTAGCCCCCCACAGGGGAGGGACAATGAGCAGTTCTTC. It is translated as CSASPPQGRDNEQFF.

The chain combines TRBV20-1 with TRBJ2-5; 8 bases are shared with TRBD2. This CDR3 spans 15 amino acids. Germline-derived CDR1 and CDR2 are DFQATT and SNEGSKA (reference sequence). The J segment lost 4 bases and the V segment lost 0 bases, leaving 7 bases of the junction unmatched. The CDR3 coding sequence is TGCAGTGCTAGAGAATGGGGGACTAGTCCAGAGACCCAGTACTTC. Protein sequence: CSAREWGTSPETQYF.

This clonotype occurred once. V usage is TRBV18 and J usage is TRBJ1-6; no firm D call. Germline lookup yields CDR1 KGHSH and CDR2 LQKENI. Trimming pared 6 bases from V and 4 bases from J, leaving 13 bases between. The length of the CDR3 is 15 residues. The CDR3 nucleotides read TGTGCCAGCTCGTTCGGAGGAGATTATAATTCACCCCTCCACTTT. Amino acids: CASSFGGDYNSPLHF.

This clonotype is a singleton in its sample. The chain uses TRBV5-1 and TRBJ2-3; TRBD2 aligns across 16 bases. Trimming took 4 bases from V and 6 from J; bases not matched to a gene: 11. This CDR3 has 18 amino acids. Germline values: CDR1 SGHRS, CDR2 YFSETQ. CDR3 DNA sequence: TGCGCCAGCAGCCCGGGACTAGCGGGGGGGAGGAACGTGGATACGCAGTATTTT. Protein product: CASSPGLAGGRNVDTQYF.

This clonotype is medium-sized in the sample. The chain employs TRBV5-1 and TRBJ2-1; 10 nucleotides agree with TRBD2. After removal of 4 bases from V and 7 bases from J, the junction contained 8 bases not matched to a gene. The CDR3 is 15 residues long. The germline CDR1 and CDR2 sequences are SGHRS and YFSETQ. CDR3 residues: CASSTLAGEGNEQFF. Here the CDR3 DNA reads TGCGCCAGCAGCACCCTAGCGGGAGAAGGTAATGAGCAGTTCTTC. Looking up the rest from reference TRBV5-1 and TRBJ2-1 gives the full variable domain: KAGVTQTPRYLIKTRGQQVTLSCSPISGHRSVSWYQQTPGQGLQFLFEYFSETQRNKGNFPGRFSGRQFSNSRSEMNVSTLELGDSALYLCASSTLAGEGNEQFFGPGTRLTVL.

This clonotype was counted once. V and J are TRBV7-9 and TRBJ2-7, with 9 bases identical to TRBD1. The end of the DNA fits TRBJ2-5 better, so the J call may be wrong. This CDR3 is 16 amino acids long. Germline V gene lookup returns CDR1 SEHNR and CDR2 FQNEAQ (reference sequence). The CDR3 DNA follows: TGTGCCAGCAGCTATCAAGACAGGGGGAGTCGGGAGACCCAGTACTTC. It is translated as CASSYQDRGSRETQYF.

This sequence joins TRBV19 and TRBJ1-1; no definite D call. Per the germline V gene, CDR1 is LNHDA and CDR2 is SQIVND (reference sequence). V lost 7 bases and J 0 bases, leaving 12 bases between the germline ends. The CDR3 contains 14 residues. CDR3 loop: CASTPRPMNTEAFF. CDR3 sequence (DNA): TGTGCCAGTACTCCCAGACCCATGAACACTGAAGCTTTCTTT.

This chain's CDR3 is CASSLDRGYGYTF. The CDR3 DNA reads TGTGCCAGCAGCTTAGACAGGGGCTATGGCTACACCTTC. The chain combines TRBV7-2 with TRBJ1-2; 7 bases are a match to TRBD1. CDR1 SGHTA and CDR2 FQGNSA come from the germline V gene. V lost 1 base to trimming and J lost 4 bases; unmatched junction nucleotides: 0. The CDR3 has 13 amino acids.

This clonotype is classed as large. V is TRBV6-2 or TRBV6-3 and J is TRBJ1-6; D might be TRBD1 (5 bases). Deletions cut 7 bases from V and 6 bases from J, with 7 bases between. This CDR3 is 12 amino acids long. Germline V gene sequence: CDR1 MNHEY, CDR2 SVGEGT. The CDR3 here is CASKQANSPLHF. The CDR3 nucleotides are TGTGCCAGCAAACAGGCTAATTCACCCCTCCACTTT.

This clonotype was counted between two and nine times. CDR3 sequence reads: CASSLGGGVDSPLHF. CDR3 nucleotides: TGTGCCAGCAGCTTAGGTGGTGGGGTCGATTCACCCCTCCACTTT. V usage is TRBV7-6 and J usage is TRBJ1-6; D remains ambiguous. This CDR3 has 15 amino acids. Trimming left V 1 base short and J 8 bases short, with 12 bases between. CDR1 is SGHVS and CDR2 is FNYEAQ in the germline V gene.

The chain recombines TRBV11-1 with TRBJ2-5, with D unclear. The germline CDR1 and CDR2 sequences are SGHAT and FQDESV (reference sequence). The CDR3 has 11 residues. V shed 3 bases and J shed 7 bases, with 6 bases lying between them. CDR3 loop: CASSFQRTQYF. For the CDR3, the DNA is TGTGCCAGCAGCTTTCAACGGACCCAGTACTTC.

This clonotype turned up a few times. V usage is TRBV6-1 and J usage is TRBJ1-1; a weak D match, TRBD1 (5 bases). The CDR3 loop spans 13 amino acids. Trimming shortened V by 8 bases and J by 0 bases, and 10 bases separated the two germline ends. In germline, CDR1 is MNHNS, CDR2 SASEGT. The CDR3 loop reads CASFRGVNTEAFF. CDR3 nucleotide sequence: TGTGCCAGCTTCCGGGGGGTGAACACTGAAGCTTTCTTT.

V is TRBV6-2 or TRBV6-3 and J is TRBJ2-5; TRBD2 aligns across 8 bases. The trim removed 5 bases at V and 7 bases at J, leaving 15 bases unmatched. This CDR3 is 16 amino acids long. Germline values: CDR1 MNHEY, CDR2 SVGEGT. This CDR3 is CASSTRSGLVFVTQYF. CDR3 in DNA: TGTGCCAGCAGTACCCGGTCGGGACTAGTTTTCGTGACCCAGTACTTC.

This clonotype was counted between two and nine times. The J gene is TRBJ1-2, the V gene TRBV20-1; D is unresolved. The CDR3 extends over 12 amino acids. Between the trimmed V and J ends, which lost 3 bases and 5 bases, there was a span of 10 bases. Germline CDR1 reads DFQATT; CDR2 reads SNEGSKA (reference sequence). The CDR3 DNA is TGCAGTGCTAGCCCCAAGGGATATGGCTACACCTTC. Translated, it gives CSASPKGYGYTF.

CDR3 nucleotide sequence: TGTGCCAGCAGTTTAGGATCCGGGCCAGGCTACGAGCAGTACTTC. Translating gives CASSLGSGPGYEQYF. The genes are TRBV27 and TRBJ2-7; no definite D call. The CDR3 extends over 15 amino acids. V shed 2 bases and J shed 3 bases, with 14 bases lying between them. Germline assignment: CDR1 MNHEY and CDR2 SMNVEV (reference sequence).

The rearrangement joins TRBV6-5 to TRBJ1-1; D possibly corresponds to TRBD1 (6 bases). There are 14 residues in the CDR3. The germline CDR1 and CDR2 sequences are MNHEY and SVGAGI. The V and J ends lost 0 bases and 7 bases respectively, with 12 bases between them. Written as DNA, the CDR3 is TGTGCCAGCAGTTACTCGAGGGGGGACATTGAAGCTTTCTTT. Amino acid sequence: CASSYSRGDIEAFF.

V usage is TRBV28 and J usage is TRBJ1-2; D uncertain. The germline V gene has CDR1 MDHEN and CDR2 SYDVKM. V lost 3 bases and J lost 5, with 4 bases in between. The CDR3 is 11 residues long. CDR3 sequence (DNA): TGTGCCAGCAGTTTCGGTTATGGCTACACCTTC. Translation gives CASSFGYGYTF.

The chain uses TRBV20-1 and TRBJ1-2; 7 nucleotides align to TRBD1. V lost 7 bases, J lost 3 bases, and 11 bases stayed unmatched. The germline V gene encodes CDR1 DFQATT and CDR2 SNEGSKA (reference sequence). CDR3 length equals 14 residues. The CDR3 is CSGQGVGSYYGYTF. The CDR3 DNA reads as TGCAGTGGACAGGGAGTGGGATCCTACTATGGCTACACCTTC.

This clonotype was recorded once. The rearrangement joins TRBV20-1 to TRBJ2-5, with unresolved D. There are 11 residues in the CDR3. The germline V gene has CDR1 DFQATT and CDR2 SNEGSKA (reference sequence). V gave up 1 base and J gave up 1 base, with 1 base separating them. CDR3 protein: CSARAQETQYF. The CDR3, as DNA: TGCAGTGCTAGAGCCCAAGAGACCCAGTACTTC.

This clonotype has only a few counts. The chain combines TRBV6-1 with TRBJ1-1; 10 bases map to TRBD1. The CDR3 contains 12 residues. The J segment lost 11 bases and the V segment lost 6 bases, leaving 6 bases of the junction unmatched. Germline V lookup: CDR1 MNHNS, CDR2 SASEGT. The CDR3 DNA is TGTGCCAGCAGAGACAGGGGGCTATTGGCTTTCTTT. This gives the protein CASRDRGLLAFF.